Shown below are 21 T cell receptor beta chains from a single sample sequenced in a study of CD8+ T cells in alopecia areata. Treatment in this sample: oral pan-JAK inhibitor, 5-10 mg twice daily. The sequencing template was cDNA reverse transcribed from extracted RNA. Sequencing was performed with immunoSEQ multiplex PCR; in TCRdb, only in-frame clones are kept and a portion is missing. Found here are approximately 280,000 clones, more than 45% of them singletons; the top ten hold under 2%. The sample here was CD4+ T cells sorted from blood, taken at week 24, from a patient treated with tofacitinib. The source is a human donor with alopecia areata.

Of note for this clone: The same CDR3 arises from other DNA sequences in this sample as well. This chain links TRBV5-1 with TRBJ1-2, with 7 bases fitting TRBD1. The CDR3 is 14 residues long. The V gene's germline CDR1 is SGHRS and CDR2 YFSETQ. V shed 3 bases, J shed 2 bases, and the junction held 4 bases outside the gene matches. CDR3 bases: TGCGCCAGCAGCTGGGGGACAGCGAACTATGGCTACACCTTC. It yields the protein CASSWGTANYGYTF.

The CDR3 reads CASSHVGLGYTF. CDR3 coding DNA: TGCGCCAGCAGCCATGTCGGGTTAGGCTACACCTTC. This chain connects TRBV4-3 to TRBJ1-2; D is ambiguous. Germline V gene data show CDR1 as LGHNA and CDR2 as YSLEER. Trimming pared 3 bases from V and 8 bases from J, leaving 10 bases between. The CDR3 totals 12 residues.

DNA for the CDR3: TGCGCCAGCAAGGTGGGGGGCCGCGGCGAGCAGTACTTC. This encodes CASKVGGRGEQYF. The V and J genes are TRBV5-1 and TRBJ2-7, with D perhaps TRBD1 or TRBD2 (6 bases each). Trimming pared 6 bases from V and 6 bases from J, leaving 16 bases between. The V gene's germline CDR1 is SGHRS and CDR2 YFSETQ. This CDR3 is 13 amino acids long.

This clone appeared once. The gene calls are TRBV7-9 and TRBJ1-5; 9 bases align to TRBD1. Trimming at V came to 5 bases and at J to 7 bases, leaving 6 bases not matched to a gene. The germline V gene has CDR1 SEHNR and CDR2 FQNEAQ (reference sequence). This CDR3 is built from 14 residues. CDR3: CASSPATGGQPQHF. The DNA for the CDR3 is TGTGCCAGCAGCCCCGCAACAGGGGGCCAGCCCCAGCATTTT.

The V and J genes are TRBV7-9 and TRBJ2-7; D is perhaps TRBD2 (5 bases). Trimming took 3 bases from V and 7 from J, leaving 10 bases between them. The CDR3 covers 12 residues. Germline-derived CDR1 and CDR2 are SEHNR and FQNEAQ (reference sequence). The chain's CDR3 is CASSLTGWEQYF. The CDR3, as DNA: TGTGCCAGCAGCTTGACGGGGTGGGAGCAGTACTTC.

V usage is TRBV7-9 and J usage is TRBJ2-7, with D possibly being TRBD1 (6 bases). The CDR3 loop spans 15 amino acids. The germline CDR1 and CDR2 sequences are SEHNR and FQNEAQ (reference sequence). V was clipped by 5 bases and J by 5 bases, with 19 bases between them. In DNA, the CDR3 is TGTGCCAGCAGCACCCCCGGGACAACGGATCACGAGCAGTACTTC. Its protein product is CASSTPGTTDHEQYF.

V gene TRBV29-1 combines with J gene TRBJ1-6; a possible D gene is TRBD1 (5 bases). Trimming removed 6 bases from V and 9 bases from J, with 15 bases in between. The CDR3 loop spans 13 amino acids. CDR1 and CDR2 from the germline V gene are SQVTM and ANQGSEA. This chain's CDR3 is CSVAGTPGSPLHF. Here the CDR3 DNA reads TGCAGCGTCGCCGGGACTCCGGGTTCACCCCTCCACTTT.

This clone was counted a single time. The chain couples TRBV29-1 to TRBJ1-4; D call uncertain. Looked up from germline, CDR1 is SQVTM and CDR2 is ANQGSEA. This CDR3 has 11 amino acids. The V end was cut by 7 bases, the J end by 8 bases, with 11 bases between. The CDR3 coding sequence is TGCAGCGCCCTAGCTTGGGAAAAACTGTTTTTT. Its protein product is CSALAWEKLFF.

This clone was found a few times. The chain is built from TRBV30 and TRBJ2-1; TRBD2 agrees at 8 bases. V dropped 3 bases and J dropped 6; count of bases not matched to a gene: 10. Germline CDR1 GTSNPN, CDR2 SVGIG (reference sequence). The CDR3 is 15 residues long. The CDR3, as DNA: TGTGCCTGGAGGTCAACGGGGGGGCTTGTCAATGAGCAGTTCTTC. Translation gives CAWRSTGGLVNEQFF.

This clone has more than one count but fewer than ten. The rearrangement joins TRBV7-9 to TRBJ2-1; unclear D gene. This CDR3 region has 19 residues. The germline CDR1 and CDR2 sequences are SEHNR and FQNEAQ (reference sequence). The V end was cut by 5 bases, the J end by 3 bases, with 26 bases between. The CDR3 nucleotides read TGTGCCAGCAGCCCAACGTACTCTCGCCCTAGTTCAATCTACAATGAGCAGTTCTTC. It specifies CASSPTYSRPSSIYNEQFF.

This clone has just a few counts. This chain joins TRBV29-1 and TRBJ1-2; TRBD1 aligns across 7 bases. Germline V CDR1 and CDR2: SQVTM, ANQGSEA. Germline trimming cut 6 bases from V and 6 bases from J; bases unmatched to any gene: 19. This CDR3 spans 16 amino acids. CDR3 amino acids: CSVSSFGDRDFDGYTF. The DNA for the CDR3 is TGCAGCGTAAGCTCGTTTGGAGACAGGGACTTTGATGGCTACACCTTC.

V and J are TRBV11-3 and TRBJ2-1; 8 bases are shared with TRBD1. The junction had 1 base not matched to a gene; V was cut back by 4 bases and J by 8 bases. This CDR3 has 12 residues. Germline CDR1 is SGHNT and CDR2 is YENEEA. In DNA form, the CDR3 reads TGTGCCAGCAGCTACAGGGGGGATGAGCAGTTCTTC. Protein sequence: CASSYRGDEQFF.

Notes on this clone: The same CDR3 arises from other DNA sequences in this sample as well. The gene calls are TRBV30 and TRBJ1-2, with no clear D. Germline V lookup: CDR1 GTSNPN, CDR2 SVGIG (reference sequence). Trimming cost V 1 base and J 0 bases, with 0 bases left between them. The CDR3 is 11 residues long. DNA of the CDR3: TGTGCCTGGAGTGCTAACTATGGCTACACCTTC. Translating it yields CAWSANYGYTF. The variable domain in full, with the rest retrieved from reference TRBV30 and TRBJ1-2, is SQTIHQWPATLVQPVGSPLSLECTVEGTSNPNLYWYRQAAGRGLQLLFYSVGIGQISSEVPQNLSASRPQDRQFILSSKKLLLSDSGFYLCAWSANYGYTFGSGTRLTVV.

This rearrangement joins TRBV30 to TRBJ2-5; D tentatively fits TRBD1 or TRBD2 (6 bases each). CDR1 is GTSNPN, CDR2 SVGIG, per germline (reference sequence). This CDR3 is 14 amino acids long. Trimming left V 4 bases short and J 4 bases short, with 16 bases between. The CDR3, as DNA: TGTGCCTGGATTTCTTGGGGGGCCGGAGAGACCCAGTACTTC. Its protein product is CAWISWGAGETQYF. Complete variable domain (other parts from reference TRBV30 and TRBJ2-5): SQTIHQWPATLVQPVGSPLSLECTVEGTSNPNLYWYRQAAGRGLQLLFYSVGIGQISSEVPQNLSASRPQDRQFILSSKKLLLSDSGFYLCAWISWGAGETQYFGPGTRLLVL.

The rearrangement uses TRBV29-1 and TRBJ1-1; a weak D match, TRBD1 (5 bases). The CDR3 totals 14 residues. The V gene lost 5 bases and the J gene lost 5 bases, with 18 bases spanning the gap. The germline CDR1 and CDR2 sequences are SQVTM and ANQGSEA. The CDR3 protein is CSVKGQGGRTEAFF. The CDR3, as DNA: TGCAGCGTTAAGGGGCAGGGAGGTAGGACTGAAGCTTTCTTT.

The chain joins TRBV4-1 to TRBJ2-5, with a tentative D call TRBD2 (5 bases). The V gene lost 1 base and the J gene lost 5 bases, with 11 bases spanning the gap. This CDR3 has 14 residues. CDR1 and CDR2 from the germline V gene are MGHRA and YSYEKL. The CDR3 sequence is CASSQAGNKETQYF. The CDR3 DNA reads TGCGCCAGCAGCCAAGCCGGGAATAAGGAGACCCAGTACTTC.

The chain joins TRBV7-2 to TRBJ1-6, with D tentatively TRBD1 (5 bases). CDR1 is SGHTA and CDR2 is FQGNSA in the germline V gene. V dropped 1 base and J dropped 7 bases, with 11 bases sitting between them. This CDR3 is built from 15 residues. CDR3 coding DNA: TGTGCCAGCAGCTTAGAGACAGCGCTCAATTCACCCCTCCACTTT. It translates to CASSLETALNSPLHF.

This chain connects TRBV29-1 to TRBJ2-3; D ambiguous. Trimming removed 6 bases at V and 2 bases at J, with 12 bases between. CDR1 and CDR2 from the germline V gene are SQVTM and ANQGSEA. CDR3 length: 13 residues. The CDR3 protein is CSVSGRATDTQYF. CDR3 DNA sequence: TGCAGCGTGTCCGGCCGGGCCACAGATACGCAGTATTTT.

CDR3 in DNA: TGTGCCAGCACCCTTGGACAGGGGGTTTCTGAAGCTTTCTTT. Encoded protein: CASTLGQGVSEAFF. This chain joins TRBV6-1 and TRBJ1-1, with 10 positions matching TRBD1. The ends lost 7 bases at V and 6 bases at J; junction bases unmatched: 8. The CDR3 covers 14 residues. The germline V gene has CDR1 MNHNS and CDR2 SASEGT.

This clone was counted a few times. The chain joins TRBV28 to TRBJ2-3, with D tentatively TRBD1 or TRBD2 (5 bases each). Trimming took off 8 bases at V and 0 bases at J, with 15 bases between the two ends. The CDR3 has 15 amino acids. CDR1 is MDHEN, CDR2 SYDVKM, per germline. CDR3: CASRGTTASTDTQYF. In DNA, the CDR3 is TGTGCCAGCCGTGGGACGACCGCTAGCACAGATACGCAGTATTTT.

This chain connects TRBV5-6 to TRBJ2-1; D gene uncertain. The CDR3 has 15 residues. Germline-derived CDR1 and CDR2 are SGHDT and YYEEEE. V was pared by 1 base and J by 5 bases, with 13 bases between. The CDR3 nucleotides are TGTGCCAGCAGCTTGATAGGAAACACACACAATGAGCAGTTCTTC. Amino acids: CASSLIGNTHNEQFF.